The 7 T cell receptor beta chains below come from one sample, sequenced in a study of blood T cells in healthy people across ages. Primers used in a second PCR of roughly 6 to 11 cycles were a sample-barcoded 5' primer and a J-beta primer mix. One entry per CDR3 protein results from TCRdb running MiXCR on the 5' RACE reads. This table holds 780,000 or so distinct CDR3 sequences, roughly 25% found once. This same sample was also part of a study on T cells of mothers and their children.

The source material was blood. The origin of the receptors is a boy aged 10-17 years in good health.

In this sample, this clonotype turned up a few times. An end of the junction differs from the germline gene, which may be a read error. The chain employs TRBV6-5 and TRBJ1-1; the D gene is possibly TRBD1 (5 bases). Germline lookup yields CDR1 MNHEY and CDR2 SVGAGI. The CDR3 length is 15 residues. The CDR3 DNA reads TGTGCCTGCAGTTACGGGGCCAGATTAAACACTGAAGCTTTCTTT. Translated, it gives CACSYGARLNTEAFF.

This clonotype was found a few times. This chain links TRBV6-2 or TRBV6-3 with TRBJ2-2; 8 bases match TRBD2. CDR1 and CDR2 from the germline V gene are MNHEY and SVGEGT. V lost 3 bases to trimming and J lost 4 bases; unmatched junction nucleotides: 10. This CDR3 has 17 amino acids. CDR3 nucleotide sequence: TGTGCCAGCAGTTATCGGCGGGGGGCCCTGGGCACCGGGGAGCTGTTTTTT. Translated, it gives CASSYRRGALGTGELFF.

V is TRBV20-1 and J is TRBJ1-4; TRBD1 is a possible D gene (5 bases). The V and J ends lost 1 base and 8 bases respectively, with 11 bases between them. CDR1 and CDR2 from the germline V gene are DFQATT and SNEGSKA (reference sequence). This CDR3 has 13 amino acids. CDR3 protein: CSARAGLVEKLFF. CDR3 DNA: TGCAGTGCTAGAGCAGGGCTTGTAGAAAAACTGTTTTTT.

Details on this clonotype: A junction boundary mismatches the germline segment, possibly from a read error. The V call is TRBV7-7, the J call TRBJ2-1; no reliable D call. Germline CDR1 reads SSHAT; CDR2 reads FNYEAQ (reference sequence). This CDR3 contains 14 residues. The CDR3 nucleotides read TGTGCTAGCAGCTTAGGCGCTCCAGGCAATGAGCAGTTCTTC. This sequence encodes CASSLGAPGNEQFF.

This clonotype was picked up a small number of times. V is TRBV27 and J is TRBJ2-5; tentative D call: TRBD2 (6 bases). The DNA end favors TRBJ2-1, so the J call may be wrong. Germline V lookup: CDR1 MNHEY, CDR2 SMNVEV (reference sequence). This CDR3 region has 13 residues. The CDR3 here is CASSWAAGIEQFF. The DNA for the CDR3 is TGTGCCAGCAGTTGGGCGGCGGGAATTGAGCAGTTCTTC.

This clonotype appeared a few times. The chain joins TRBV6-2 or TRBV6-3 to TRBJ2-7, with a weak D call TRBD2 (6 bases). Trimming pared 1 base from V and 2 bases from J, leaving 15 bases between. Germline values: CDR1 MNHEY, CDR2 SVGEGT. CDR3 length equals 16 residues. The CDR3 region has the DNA TGTGCCAGCAGTTACTTGGCGGGACGCCCAACCTACGAGCAGTACTTC. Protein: CASSYLAGRPTYEQYF.

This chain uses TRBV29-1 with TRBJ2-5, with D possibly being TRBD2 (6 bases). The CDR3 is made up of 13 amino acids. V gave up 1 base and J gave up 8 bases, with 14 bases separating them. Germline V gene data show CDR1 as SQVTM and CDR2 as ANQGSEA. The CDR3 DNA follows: TGCAGCGTTGAAGGGGACGGGGGTAATACCCAGTACTTC. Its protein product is CSVEGDGGNTQYF.